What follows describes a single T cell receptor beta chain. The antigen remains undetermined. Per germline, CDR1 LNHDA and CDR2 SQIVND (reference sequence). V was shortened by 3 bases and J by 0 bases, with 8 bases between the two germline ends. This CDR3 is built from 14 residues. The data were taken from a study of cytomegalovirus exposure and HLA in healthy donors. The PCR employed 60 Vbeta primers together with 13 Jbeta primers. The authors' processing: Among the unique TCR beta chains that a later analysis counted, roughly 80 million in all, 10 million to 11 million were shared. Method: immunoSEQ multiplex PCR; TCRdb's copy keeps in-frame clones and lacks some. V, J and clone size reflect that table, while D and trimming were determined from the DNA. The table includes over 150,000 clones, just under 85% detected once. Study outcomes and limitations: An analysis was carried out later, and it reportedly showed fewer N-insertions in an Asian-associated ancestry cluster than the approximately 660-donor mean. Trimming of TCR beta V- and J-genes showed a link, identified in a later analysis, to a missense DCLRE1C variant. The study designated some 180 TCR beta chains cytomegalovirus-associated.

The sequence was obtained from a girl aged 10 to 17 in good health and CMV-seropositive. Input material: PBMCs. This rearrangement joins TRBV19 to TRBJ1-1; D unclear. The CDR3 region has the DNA TGTGCCAGTAGTATCTCAGGTTTGAACACTGAAGCTTTCTTT. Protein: CASSISGLNTEAFF.